The 19 T cell receptor beta chains below come from one sample, sequenced in a study of Ad26.COV2.S vaccination and SARS-CoV-2 variants. TCRdb's table, derived via immunoSEQ multiplex PCR, lists solely in-frame clones and lacks some. The data hold approximately 420,000 clones, with 70% to 90% observed a single time. Documented treatment: around 19 received Ad26.COV2.S at low or high dose, single or two shots; a few received placebo; per-sample allocation not given. Specimens were obtained on day 63 following the first vaccine or placebo injection. The specimen comprised peripheral blood, sampled in a trial of Ad26.COV2.S vaccine versus placebo. These TCRs come from a person between 18 and 59 years old who received the Ad26.COV2.S COVID-19 vaccine or a placebo.

The gene calls are TRBV5-1 and TRBJ1-1, with D uncertain. CDR3 length: 13 amino acids. From germline, CDR1 is SGHRS and CDR2 YFSETQ. V dropped 3 bases and J dropped 1 base, with 7 bases sitting between them. CDR3 protein: CASSSRGNTEAFF. Here the CDR3 DNA reads TGCGCCAGCAGCTCCCGGGGGAACACTGAAGCTTTCTTT.

V usage is TRBV11-2 and J usage is TRBJ1-2; 9 bases agree with TRBD1. V shed 2 bases, J shed 2 bases, and the junction held 6 bases outside the gene matches. The germline V gene has CDR1 SGHAT and CDR2 FQNNGV. This CDR3 has 16 residues. The CDR3 sequence is CASSLTGGVGNYGYTF. CDR3 bases: TGTGCCAGCAGCTTAACAGGGGGCGTAGGGAACTATGGCTACACCTTC.

The genes are TRBV11-2 and TRBJ2-3; TRBD1 matches 7 bases. This CDR3 has 15 residues. J was trimmed by 3 bases and V by 1 base; bases with no gene match: 4. Germline CDR1 reads SGHAT; CDR2 reads FQNNGV. CDR3 loop: CASSLGGQITDTQYF. As DNA, the CDR3 is TGTGCCAGCAGCTTAGGGGGACAGATTACAGATACGCAGTATTTT.

The table lists this clone with a few counts. V is TRBV14 and J is TRBJ2-7; TRBD1 aligns across 11 bases. The CDR3 runs 17 residues. With 5 bases clipped from V and 0 bases from J, the junction kept 9 bases outside the gene matches. The V gene's germline CDR1 is SGHDN and CDR2 FVKESK. The CDR3, as DNA: TGTGCCAGCAGCACCCTTTCCGGGACAGGGGGCTCCTACGAGCAGTACTTC. It codes for CASSTLSGTGGSYEQYF. Based on the CDR3 plus reference TRBV14 and TRBJ2-7, the full variable domain is EAGVTQFPSHSVIEKGQTVTLRCDPISGHDNLYWYRRVMGKEIKFLLHFVKESKQDESGMPNNRFLAERTGGTYSTLKVQPAELEDSGVYFCASSTLSGTGGSYEQYFGPGTRLTVT.

In DNA, the CDR3 is TGCGCCAGCAGCCCCCAGACTAGCGGGGGGACAGATACGCAGTATTTT. Its protein product is CASSPQTSGGTDTQYF. The chain recombines TRBV5-1 with TRBJ2-3; 13 bases map to TRBD2. Germline CDR1 SGHRS, CDR2 YFSETQ. This CDR3 has 16 residues. J gave up 3 bases and V 4 bases, and 5 bases lay outside the gene matches.

The chain couples TRBV29-1 to TRBJ1-1, with 10 bases lining up with TRBD1. After removal of 7 bases from V and 4 bases from J, the junction contained 3 bases not matched to a gene. Germline V gene lookup returns CDR1 SQVTM and CDR2 ANQGSEA. The CDR3 contains 12 residues. CDR3 amino acids: CSARTGGTEAFF. Written as DNA, the CDR3 is TGCAGCGCACGGACAGGGGGCACTGAAGCTTTCTTT. The complete variable domain, with remaining parts taken from reference TRBV29-1 and TRBJ1-1, reads SAVISQKPSRDICQRGTSLTIQCQVDSQVTMMFWYRQQPGQSLTLIATANQGSEATYESGFVIDKFPISRPNLTFSTLTVSNMSPEDSSIYLCSARTGGTEAFFGQGTRLTVV.

V usage is TRBV5-5 and J usage is TRBJ1-5, with a possible D match to TRBD1 (5 bases). The ends were cut back, 5 bases at V and 1 base at J, with 16 bases in the middle. Germline V CDR1 and CDR2: SGHKS, YYEKEE (reference sequence). The CDR3 sequence is 16 residues long. This chain's CDR3 is CASRPGPPGSNQPQHF. DNA for the CDR3: TGTGCCAGCAGACCGGGGCCGCCGGGGAGCAATCAGCCCCAGCATTTT. The full variable domain, completed using reference TRBV5-5 and TRBJ1-5, is DAGVTQSPTHLIKTRGQQVTLRCSPISGHKSVSWYQQVLGQGPQFIFQYYEKEERGRGNFPDRFSARQFPNYSSELNVNALLLGDSALYLCASRPGPPGSNQPQHFGDGTRLSIL.

CDR3 amino acids: CASSSLLAGVHNEQFF. Written as DNA, the CDR3 is TGTGCCAGCAGTTCACTACTAGCGGGGGTTCACAATGAGCAGTTCTTC. The rearrangement links TRBV27 to TRBJ2-1, with TRBD2 matching over 11 bases. This CDR3 has 16 residues. V dropped 4 bases and J dropped 5; count of bases not matched to a gene: 7. Germline CDR1 and CDR2: MNHEY and SMNVEV (reference sequence).

This clone has only one observation. The gene calls are TRBV7-3 and TRBJ2-3; TRBD2 is a possible D gene (6 bases). Trimming stripped 8 bases from V and 1 base from J, with 10 bases between. The CDR3 is 13 amino acids. Per germline, CDR1 SGHTA and CDR2 FQGTGA. The CDR3 reads CASAWGGTDTQYF. CDR3 coding DNA: TGTGCCAGCGCGTGGGGGGGCACAGATACGCAGTATTTT. Full variable domain (rest looked up from reference TRBV7-3 and TRBJ2-3): GAGVSQTPSNKVTEKGKYVELRCDPISGHTALYWYRQSLGQGPEFLIYFQGTGAADDSGLPNDRFFAVRPEGSVSTLKIQRTERGDSAVYLCASAWGGTDTQYFGPGTRLTVL.

The J gene is TRBJ1-2, the V gene TRBV15; D is perhaps TRBD1 (6 bases). Germline V CDR1 and CDR2: LNHNV, YYDKDF (reference sequence). V dropped 8 bases and J dropped 4 bases, with 14 bases sitting between them. The CDR3 consists of 13 residues. The CDR3 DNA reads TGTGCCACCTCACAGGGTATGGGCTATGGCTACACCTTC. It yields the protein CATSQGMGYGYTF.

For this clone: An end of the junction differs from the germline gene, which may be a read error. The V gene is TRBV12-3 or TRBV12-4, the J gene TRBJ2-3; no clear D. This CDR3 spans 13 amino acids. CDR3 in amino acids: CASTTLSRDTQYF. DNA of the CDR3: TGTGCCAGCACAACTCTAAGCAGAGATACGCAGTATTTT.

The chain is built from TRBV28 and TRBJ1-6, with D possibly matching TRBD1 (5 bases). The CDR3 loop spans 17 amino acids. Trimming removed 1 base at V and 0 bases at J, with 10 bases between. Germline CDR1 and CDR2: MDHEN and SYDVKM. The CDR3 reads CASSLLQGSSYNSPLHF. The CDR3 DNA is TGTGCCAGCAGTTTATTGCAGGGTAGCTCCTATAATTCACCCCTCCACTTT.

This sequence joins TRBV4-1 and TRBJ2-3; 10 nucleotides match TRBD2. This CDR3 region has 18 residues. Germline V gene lookup returns CDR1 MGHRA and CDR2 YSYEKL. J was trimmed by 2 bases and V by 1 base; bases with no gene match: 9. In DNA, the CDR3 is TGCGCCAGCAGCCAAGGGGCTAGCGGGGGAACTAACACAGATACGCAGTATTTT. Amino acids: CASSQGASGGTNTDTQYF.

This clone was found once. The rearrangement uses TRBV4-1 and TRBJ2-2; TRBD1 matches at 8 bases. CDR1 MGHRA and CDR2 YSYEKL come from the germline V gene. Trimming cost V 3 bases and J 1 base; bases outside gene matches: 4. The CDR3 extends over 16 amino acids. The CDR3 loop is CASSQKGTGNTGELFF. In DNA form, the CDR3 reads TGCGCCAGCAGCCAGAAAGGGACAGGGAACACCGGGGAGCTGTTTTTT.

The rearrangement joins TRBV12-5 to TRBJ1-6; tentative D call: TRBD1 (6 bases). Germline V lookup: CDR1 LGHNT, CDR2 FRNRAP. The CDR3 extends over 14 amino acids. V lost 6 bases and J lost 6, with 12 bases in between. The CDR3 DNA sequence: TGTGCTAGTGGGCGCAGGGGTACTAATTCACCCCTCCACTTT. Amino acids: CASGRRGTNSPLHF.

The CDR3 DNA reads TGTGCCAGCAGCCCGTGGGACAGCCCAAACACCGGGGAGCTGTTTTTT. This translates into CASSPWDSPNTGELFF. V gene TRBV4-2 combines with J gene TRBJ2-2, with 7 nucleotides matching TRBD1. CDR3 length: 16 residues. Germline V gene sequence: CDR1 LGHNA, CDR2 YNFKEQ. V lost 4 bases and J lost 2; bases outside the gene matches: 7.

The chain employs TRBV6-2 or TRBV6-3 and TRBJ2-7; D unresolved. The CDR3 runs 17 residues. The ends were cut back, 0 bases at V and 3 bases at J, with 18 bases in the middle. Germline V CDR1 and CDR2: MNHEY, SVGEGT. As DNA, the CDR3 is TGTGCCAGCAGTTACTCGACGCCCGTTATCTCAGACTACGAGCAGTACTTC. Translation: CASSYSTPVISDYEQYF.

The chain combines TRBV6-5 with TRBJ2-7, with 9 bases identical to TRBD1. V shed 6 bases and J 6 bases; nucleotides not matched to a gene: 12. The V gene's germline CDR1 is MNHEY and CDR2 SVGAGI. The CDR3 is 15 amino acids. As DNA, the CDR3 is TGTGCCAGCAGAATAACCCCGGGACAGGGCGCCGAGCAGTACTTC. Protein sequence: CASRITPGQGAEQYF.

The V call is TRBV5-6, the J call TRBJ1-4; the D is unclear. Germline V gene lookup returns CDR1 SGHDT and CDR2 YYEEEE. This CDR3 spans 14 amino acids. V was pared by 1 base and J by 5 bases, with 9 bases between. CDR3 bases: TGTGCCAGCAGCTTGCGGTTTCGGAATGAAAAACTGTTTTTT. Translation gives CASSLRFRNEKLFF.